This record covers a single T cell receptor (beta chain). This specimen belongs to a study of blood T cell repertoires in COVID-19. Germline CDR1 reads SGHRS; CDR2 reads YFSETQ. The V and J ends lost 5 bases and 5 bases, in that order; junction bases with no gene match: 6. The CDR3 is 15 residues long. Libraries were prepared by immunoSEQ multiplex PCR; TCRdb keeps only in-frame clonotypes and omits some of them. Here the sample spans about 150,000 clones, about 80% being singletons. The rearrangement uses TRBV5-1 and TRBJ2-2; TRBD1 agrees at 10 bases. The sequence derives from a man in his 60s with acute or convalescent COVID-19. The sequencing sample was made of peripheral blood. The CDR3 coding sequence is TGCGCCAGCAGACCCGGGACAGGGGTGACCGGGGAGCTGTTTTTT. This encodes CASRPGTGVTGELFF.